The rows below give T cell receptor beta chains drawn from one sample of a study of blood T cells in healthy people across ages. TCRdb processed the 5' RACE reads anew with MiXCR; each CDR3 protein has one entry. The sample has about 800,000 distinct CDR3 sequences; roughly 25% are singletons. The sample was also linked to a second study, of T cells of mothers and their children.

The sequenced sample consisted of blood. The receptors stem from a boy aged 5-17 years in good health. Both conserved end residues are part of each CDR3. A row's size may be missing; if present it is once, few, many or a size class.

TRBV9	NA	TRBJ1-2	CASSQGAVGFYGYTF
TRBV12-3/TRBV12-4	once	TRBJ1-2	CASSFSFDGRSYGYTF
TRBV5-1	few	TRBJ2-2	CASVPYTGELFF
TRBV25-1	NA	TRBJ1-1	CASTLNSQGGGPNTEAFF
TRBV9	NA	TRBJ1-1	CASSGGLTTEAFF
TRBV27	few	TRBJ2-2	CASSLSGLVGTGELFF
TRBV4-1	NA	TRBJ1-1	CASSFMTLGSKTDEAFF
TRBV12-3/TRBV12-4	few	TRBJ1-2	CASSLEPSRGHGYTF
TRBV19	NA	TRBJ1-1	CASSNHGTDTEAFF
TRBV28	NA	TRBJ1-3	CASSFYETGNTIYF
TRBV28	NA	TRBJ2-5	CASSLDRGYQETQYF
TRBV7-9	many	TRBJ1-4	CASSVRDREKLFF
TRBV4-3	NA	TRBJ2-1	CASSQRLAGGLASSCNEQFF
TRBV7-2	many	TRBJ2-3	CASSLWTGPTDTQYF
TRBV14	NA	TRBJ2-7	CASSQALPSATYEQYF
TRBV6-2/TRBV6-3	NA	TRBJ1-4	CASSSGRDTHEKLFF
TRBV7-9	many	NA	CASSLVSGTVNYEQYF
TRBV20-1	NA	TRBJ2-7	CSARHNGTYEQYF
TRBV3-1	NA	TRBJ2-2	CASSQIIGARWLAATGELFF
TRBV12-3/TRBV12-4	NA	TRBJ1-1	CASSTRDRKNTEAFF
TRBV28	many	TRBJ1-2	CASSSYRGPNYGYTF
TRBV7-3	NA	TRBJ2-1	CASSLMGRGDNEQFF
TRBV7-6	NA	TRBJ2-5	CASSTPGTAQETQYF
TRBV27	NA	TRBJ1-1	CASSLYDSAEAFF
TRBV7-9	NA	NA	CASSYKGQGVHEQYF
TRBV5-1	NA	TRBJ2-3	CASSLQGRTDTQYF